The 4 T cell receptor beta chains presented below share a single source sample, sequenced in a study of metastatic and nonmetastatic thyroid tumors. Ahead of thyroid surgery, no patient had received treatment of any kind. MiXCR reprocessed the PCR reads for TCRdb. The repertoire holds 37,000 or so clones, about 17% seen once, with about 6.8% in the top ten. The sample taken for sequencing was blood. All receptors come from a male donor with papillary thyroid cancer or a benign thyroid nodule (not recorded which). Some clones in this sample may be carry-over from other donors' samples.

The rearrangement links TRBV19 to TRBJ2-7, with D tentatively TRBD1 or TRBD2 (5 bases each). The CDR3 spans 16 residues. Germline V gene sequence: CDR1 LNHDA, CDR2 SQIVND (reference sequence). The V end lost 6 bases, the J end lost 2 bases, and 20 bases lay between the germline ends. The CDR3 sequence is CASSRWGSRFTYEQYF. Written as DNA, the CDR3 is TGTGCCAGTAGCCGGTGGGGGTCTCGATTCACCTACGAGCAGTACTTC.

In this sample, this clone turned up many times. The gene calls are TRBV5-1 and TRBJ2-7; no definite D call. Germline CDR1 reads SGHRS; CDR2 reads YFSETQ. V was shortened by 3 bases and J by 0 bases, with 13 bases between the two germline ends. The CDR3 contains 15 residues. In DNA form, the CDR3 reads TGCGCCAGCAGCTCAGTTGCGGACCCCTCCTACGAGCAGTACTTC. Translation gives CASSSVADPSYEQYF.

This clone was seen repeatedly, ten times or more. This likely comes from a read error, as the CDR3 has no conserved phenylalanine or tryptophan at its end. The chain couples TRBV20-1 to TRBJ2-7; 10 nucleotides align to TRBD2. CDR3 length: 14 amino acids. CDR1 DFQATT and CDR2 SNEGSKA come from the germline V gene (reference sequence). V gave up 2 bases and J gave up 4 bases; unmatched junction bases: 5. The chain's CDR3 is CSARLPSGSYEQYL. The CDR3 nucleotides read TGCAGTGCTAGACTTCCTAGCGGGAGTTACGAGCAGTACCTC.

This rearrangement joins TRBV19 to TRBJ1-2, with 7 bases matching TRBD1. This CDR3 is 13 amino acids long. Germline CDR1 and CDR2: LNHDA and SQIVND (reference sequence). The V gene end was trimmed by 6 bases and the J gene end by 8 bases; junction bases not matched to a gene: 9. CDR3 DNA: TGTGCCAGTAGACTCACAGGGGAGGGAGGCTACACCTTC. Translating it yields CASRLTGEGGYTF.